This record looks at one TCR beta chain sequence and its context. Its specific antigen is unknown. No clone much larger than this one lies a single base away; base qualities are absent. The time point label corresponds to: about 28 days (+/-7) after the second vaccine dose. Read against the paper, the sample's treatment or condition label means: meningococcal conjugate vaccine given as trial control. Samples from vaccinated people were obtained from the UK trials COV001 and COV002, which included a single-blind randomized controlled phase 2/3 trial of AZD1222 (ChAdOx1 nCoV-19) in healthy adults. Trial participant PBMC samples were collected at day 0 and day 28 after the second dose for TCRbeta chain sequencing. The CDR3 regions of human TCRbeta chains were analyzed by immunosequencing. The study's own analysis went as follows. Repertoire TCRs were matched against a reference library of SARS-CoV-2-specific TCRs generated with the MIRA antigen-specificity platform. Breadth was defined as the fraction of unique TCRs that were SARS-CoV-2-associated. Depth was defined as the fraction of total T cells that were SARS-CoV-2-associated. Using the MIRA data, every spike-specific TCR was mapped to the spike region that the TCR reacted to and assigned to either a CD4 or a CD8 class. Log10-transformed breadth and depth values were compared by one-way ANOVA with Sidak's multiple comparisons tests. The source is immuneACCESS, and TCRdb retained only in-frame sequences with V and J called. Part of the clones is not carried over; for the studies checked, unresolved V genes explain less than half of this, and the remainder is unexplained. V, J and clone size were drawn from that table, and D and trimming were deduced from the DNA. Present in this sample are some 180,000 clones, just under 95% of which were seen just once. The ten largest clonotypes hold more than 0.85% of the sample.

The sample originates from a study of T cell responses to AZD1222 COVID-19 vaccine listed by TCRdb under 2021. Regarding the complete study: A total of just over 230 trial participants underwent TCR sequencing, of whom about 200 had received two doses of AZD1222 and some 26 had received two doses of the MenACWY control vaccine. Trial participants were enrolled by age into 18-55, 56-69 and 70-plus year subgroups, with about 150, 28 and 57 TCR-sequenced participants respectively.

CDR1 and CDR2 are read off the germline V gene (reference sequence) as LNHDA and SQIVND. Trimming takes 4 bases from V and 7 bases from J, and the germline ends sit 10 bases apart. There are 12 amino acids in the CDR3, from cysteine to phenylalanine inclusive. The entry retains the CDR3 DNA only, 36 bases that are in frame from base 1. The research as a whole found: In the small 56-69-year group, the increase in depth fell short of significance, most likely because of low power. Participants were mostly white British, with more females than males. The authors suggested clonal diversity may have been underestimated. Conclusions about previously exposed vaccinees are limited because only six or seven AZD1222 recipients were SARS-CoV-2 seropositive at baseline. The vaccine-associated CD4 TCRs covered the entire spike protein, and the dominant responses fell in regions 160-218 and 743-854. Because no samples from the day 14 peak response were available, repertoires could be characterized only after the peak T cell response. A significant rise in spike-specific TCR breadth and depth was observed after two AZD1222 doses relative to day 0 and relative to MenACWY recipients. Reportedly, almost half of the unique spike-specific TCRs recognized epitopes lying outside the regions that are mutated in the B.1.351 and B.1.1.7 variants.

The rearranged chain carries TRBV19 and TRBJ1-1; the D gene cannot be resolved reliably. The starting material was peripheral blood, obtained 28 days after the second dose of the MenACWY control vaccine. This clonotype was sampled from an adult who received the MenACWY meningococcal vaccine as a control. The DNA sequence follows: TGTGCCAGTAGTAGGGTTGGGAATGAAGCTTTCTTT. Translated, it gives CASSRVGNEAFF.